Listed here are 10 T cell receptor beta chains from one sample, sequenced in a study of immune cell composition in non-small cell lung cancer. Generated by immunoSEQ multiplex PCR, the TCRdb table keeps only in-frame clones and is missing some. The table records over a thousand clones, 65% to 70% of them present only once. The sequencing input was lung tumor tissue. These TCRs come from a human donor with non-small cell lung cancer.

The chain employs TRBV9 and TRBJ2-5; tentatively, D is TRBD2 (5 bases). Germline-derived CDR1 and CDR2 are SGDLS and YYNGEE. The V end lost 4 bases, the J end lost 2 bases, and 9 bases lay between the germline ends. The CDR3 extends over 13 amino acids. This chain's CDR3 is CASSPGIQETQYF. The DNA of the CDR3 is TGTGCCAGCAGCCCGGGGATTCAAGAGACCCAGTACTTC.

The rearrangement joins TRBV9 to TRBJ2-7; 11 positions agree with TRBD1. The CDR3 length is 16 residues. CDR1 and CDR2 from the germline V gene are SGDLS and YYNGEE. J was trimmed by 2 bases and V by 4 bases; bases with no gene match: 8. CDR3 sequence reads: CASSISGTGGPYEQYF. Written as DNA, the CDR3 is TGTGCCAGCAGCATCTCCGGGACAGGGGGTCCCTACGAGCAGTACTTC.

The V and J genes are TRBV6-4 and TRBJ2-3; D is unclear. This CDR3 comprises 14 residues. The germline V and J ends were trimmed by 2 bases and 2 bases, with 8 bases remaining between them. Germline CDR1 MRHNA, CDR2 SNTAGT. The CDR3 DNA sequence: TGTGCCAGCAGTGACGTTGCGGACACAGATACGCAGTATTTT. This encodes CASSDVADTDTQYF.

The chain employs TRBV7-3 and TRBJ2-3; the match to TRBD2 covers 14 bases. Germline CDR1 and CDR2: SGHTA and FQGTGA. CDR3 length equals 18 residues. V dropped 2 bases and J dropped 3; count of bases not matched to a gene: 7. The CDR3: CASSLLATSGGETDTQYF. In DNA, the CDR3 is TGTGCCAGCAGCTTATTGGCGACTAGCGGGGGGGAGACAGATACGCAGTATTTT.

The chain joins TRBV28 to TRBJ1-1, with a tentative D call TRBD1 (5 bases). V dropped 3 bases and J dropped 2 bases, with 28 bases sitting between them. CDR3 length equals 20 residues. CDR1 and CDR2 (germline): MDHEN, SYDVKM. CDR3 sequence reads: CASSFLNPPDGQYLNTEAFF. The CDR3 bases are TGTGCCAGCAGTTTCCTCAACCCACCGGACGGACAATATCTCAACACTGAAGCTTTCTTT.

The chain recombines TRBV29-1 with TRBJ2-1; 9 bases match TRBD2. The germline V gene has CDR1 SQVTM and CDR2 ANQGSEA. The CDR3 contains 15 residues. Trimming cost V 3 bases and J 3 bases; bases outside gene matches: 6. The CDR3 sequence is CSVEIGTSRYNEQFF. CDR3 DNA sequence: TGCAGCGTTGAGATCGGGACTAGCCGCTACAATGAGCAGTTCTTC.

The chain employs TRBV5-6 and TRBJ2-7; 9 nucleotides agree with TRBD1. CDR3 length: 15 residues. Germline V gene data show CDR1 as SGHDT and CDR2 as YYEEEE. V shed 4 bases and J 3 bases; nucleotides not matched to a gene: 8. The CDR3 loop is CASSTSGTGYYEQYF. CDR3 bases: TGTGCCAGCAGCACATCCGGGACAGGGTACTACGAGCAGTACTTC.

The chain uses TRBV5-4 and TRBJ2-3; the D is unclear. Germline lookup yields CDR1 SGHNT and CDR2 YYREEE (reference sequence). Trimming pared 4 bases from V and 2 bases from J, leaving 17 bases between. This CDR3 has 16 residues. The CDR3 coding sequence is TGTGCCAGCAGCAGAGATTCCGGGTCTTCCACAGATACGCAGTATTTT. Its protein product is CASSRDSGSSTDTQYF.

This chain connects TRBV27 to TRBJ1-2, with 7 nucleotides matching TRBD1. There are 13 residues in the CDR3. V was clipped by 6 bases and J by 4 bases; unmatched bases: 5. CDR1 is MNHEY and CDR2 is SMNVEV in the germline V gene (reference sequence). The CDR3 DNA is TGTGCCAGCAGACTGGGACAGAGCTATGGCTACACCTTC. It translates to CASRLGQSYGYTF.

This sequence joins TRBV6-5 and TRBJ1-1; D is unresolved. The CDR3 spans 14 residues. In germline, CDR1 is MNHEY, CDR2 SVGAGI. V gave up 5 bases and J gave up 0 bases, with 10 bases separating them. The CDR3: CASSLDTLNTEAFF. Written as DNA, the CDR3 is TGTGCCAGCAGTCTCGACACATTGAACACTGAAGCTTTCTTT.